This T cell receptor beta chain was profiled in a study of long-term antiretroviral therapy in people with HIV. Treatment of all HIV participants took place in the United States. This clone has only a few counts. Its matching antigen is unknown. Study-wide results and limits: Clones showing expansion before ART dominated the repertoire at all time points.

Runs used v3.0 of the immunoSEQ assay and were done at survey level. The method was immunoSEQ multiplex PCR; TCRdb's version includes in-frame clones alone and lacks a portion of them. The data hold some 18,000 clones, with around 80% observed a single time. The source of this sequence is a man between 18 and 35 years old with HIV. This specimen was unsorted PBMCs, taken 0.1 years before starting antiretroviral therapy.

The CDR3 sequence: CASTYPGGGTEAFF. Here the CDR3 DNA reads TGTGCCAGTACCTATCCAGGGGGCGGAACTGAAGCTTTCTTT. This rearrangement joins TRBV19 to TRBJ1-1; TRBD1 aligns across 8 bases. The trim removed 7 bases at V and 5 bases at J, leaving 9 bases unmatched. This CDR3 comprises 14 residues. Germline V gene lookup returns CDR1 LNHDA and CDR2 SQIVND (reference sequence).